These 32 T cell receptor beta chains share one sample of origin, sequenced in a study of T cell repertoires in cytomegalovirus infection. TCRdb reprocessed the reads with MiXCR, giving one entry per CDR3 protein. The repertoire holds 510,000 or so distinct CDR3 sequences, with 26% as singletons. The specimen was PBMCs. The source is a human donor in good health (CMV status not recorded). Some clones in this sample may be carry-over from other donors' samples.

A few counts support this clonotype. DNA of the CDR3: TGTGCCAGCAGGGACAGGCGATCATGGAATCAGCCCCAGCATTTT. Translated, it gives CASRDRRSWNQPQHF. J is TRBJ1-5 and V is TRBV6-1, with 7 bases fitting TRBD1. Per germline, CDR1 MNHNS and CDR2 SASEGT. After removal of 6 bases from V and 4 bases from J, the junction contained 9 bases not matched to a gene. The CDR3 is 15 residues long.

Only a few counts were recorded for this clonotype. The chain recombines TRBV7-2 with TRBJ2-3; D is possibly TRBD1 (6 bases). Germline assignment: CDR1 SGHTA and CDR2 FQGNSA. The CDR3 length is 13 residues. The V and J ends lost 1 base and 4 bases respectively, with 6 bases between them. The CDR3 DNA sequence: TGTGCCAGCAGCTTAGGACAGGCAGATACGCAGTATTTT. It encodes CASSLGQADTQYF.

This clonotype has ten or more counts. This sequence joins TRBV7-2 and TRBJ2-1, with D perhaps matching TRBD2 (5 bases). V shed 5 bases and J shed 8 bases, with 19 bases lying between them. Germline V lookup: CDR1 SGHTA, CDR2 FQGNSA. This CDR3 comprises 15 residues. CDR3 coding DNA: TGTGCCAGCAGCATTAGCGCTACCCTGAGCCATGAGCAGTTCTTC. This sequence encodes CASSISATLSHEQFF.

The chain employs TRBV12-3 or TRBV12-4 and TRBJ2-1, with D perhaps matching TRBD2 (5 bases). V shed 3 bases and J shed 4 bases, with 13 bases lying between them. The length of the CDR3 is 15 residues. CDR3 sequence reads: CASSFALARYNEQFF. The CDR3 region has the DNA TGTGCCAGCAGTTTCGCCCTAGCTCGATACAATGAGCAGTTCTTC.

This clonotype was recorded many times. One junction end does not reproduce the germline sequence, and a read error may be involved. V and J are TRBV5-1 and TRBJ2-5; D unresolved. This CDR3 spans 12 amino acids. CDR1 is SGHRS, CDR2 YFSETQ, per germline. The CDR3 region is CASSLVQETQYF. The DNA of the CDR3 is TGTGCCAGCAGCTTAGTCCAAGAGACCCAGTACTTC.

This clonotype was seen a handful of times. The rearrangement joins TRBV20-1 to TRBJ2-3, with no clear D. Germline V gives CDR1 DFQATT, CDR2 SNEGSKA (reference sequence). The CDR3 runs 15 residues. The V gene lost 0 bases and the J gene lost 0 bases, with 10 bases spanning the gap. This CDR3 is CSARDSTSSTDTQYF. The CDR3, as DNA: TGCAGTGCTAGAGATTCAACGAGTAGCACAGATACGCAGTATTTT.

In this sample, this clonotype turned up a few times. This rearrangement joins TRBV12-3 or TRBV12-4 to TRBJ1-2; maybe TRBD1 (6 bases). Trimming took off 0 bases at V and 8 bases at J, with 16 bases between the two ends. The CDR3 totals 15 residues. The CDR3 region has the DNA TGTGCCAGCAGTTTAGCCGGGACACCCTATTCCGGCTACACCTTC. Its protein is CASSLAGTPYSGYTF.

This clonotype was counted ten times or more. The chain has TRBV7-2 and TRBJ2-3, with 8 bases lining up with TRBD2. Unmatched junction bases numbered 2, after V lost 5 bases and J lost 1 base. Per the germline V gene, CDR1 is SGHTA and CDR2 is FQGNSA. This CDR3 contains 14 residues. The CDR3 DNA sequence: TGTGCCAGCAGCGCGACTAGCGGCACAGATACGCAGTATTTT. This gives the protein CASSATSGTDTQYF.

In this sample, this clonotype turned up a few times. CDR3 loop: CASSLGLGRQPQHF. CDR3 sequence (DNA): TGTGCCAGCAGCTTAGGTCTGGGACGTCAGCCCCAGCATTTT. The rearrangement links TRBV7-2 to TRBJ1-5; TRBD1 might be the D (5 bases). This CDR3 comprises 14 residues. The V end lost 1 base, the J end lost 6 bases, and 10 bases lay between the germline ends. The germline V gene has CDR1 SGHTA and CDR2 FQGNSA. The full variable domain, its missing parts supplied by reference TRBV7-2 and TRBJ1-5, is GAGVSQSPSNKVTEKGKDVELRCDPISGHTALYWYRQSLGQGLEFLIYFQGNSAPDKSGLPSDRFSAERTGGSVSTLTIQRTQQEDSAVYLCASSLGLGRQPQHFGDGTRLSIL.

CDR3: CASSYSDPRELFF. CDR3 nucleotide sequence: TGTGCCAGCAGTTACAGCGACCCCCGGGAGCTGTTTTTT. This chain joins TRBV6-2 or TRBV6-3 and TRBJ2-2, with no clear D. This CDR3 has 13 amino acids. Germline CDR1 and CDR2: MNHEY and SVGEGT. V was pared by 2 bases and J by 9 bases, with 10 bases between.

Many counts were recorded for this clonotype. The chain is built from TRBV7-2 and TRBJ2-3; the D is unclear. Trimming removed 0 bases at V and 2 bases at J, with 6 bases between. Germline loops: CDR1 SGHTA, CDR2 FQGNSA. CDR3 size: 14 residues. The CDR3 coding sequence is TGTGCCAGCAGCTTAGCCGCGGCCACAGATACGCAGTATTTT. Protein product: CASSLAAATDTQYF.

The chain employs TRBV6-2 or TRBV6-3 and TRBJ2-6; D is possibly TRBD2 (5 bases). Germline V gives CDR1 MNHEY, CDR2 SVGEGT. The length of the CDR3 is 15 residues. V was trimmed by 7 bases and J by 0 bases, leaving 10 bases between them. The CDR3 DNA is TGTGCCAGCATGGCGGGCCTCTCTGGGGCCAACGTCCTGACTTTC. Its translation is CASMAGLSGANVLTF.

V usage is TRBV20-1 and J usage is TRBJ2-3; TRBD2 matches 7 bases. V lost 5 bases, J lost 6 bases, and 14 bases stayed unmatched. Germline V gene lookup returns CDR1 DFQATT and CDR2 SNEGSKA (reference sequence). This CDR3 has 15 residues. The CDR3 DNA reads as TGCAGTGCTCAAAGGGAGGGAAGATTTGGGGATACGCAGTATTTT. This encodes CSAQREGRFGDTQYF.

The chain employs TRBV12-5 and TRBJ2-3, with a weak D call TRBD1 (6 bases). V lost 0 bases and J 2 bases, leaving 21 bases between the germline ends. This CDR3 contains 19 residues. The germline V gene encodes CDR1 LGHNT and CDR2 FRNRAP. The CDR3 sequence: CASGLVLSRTVLDTDTQYF. The CDR3 region has the DNA TGTGCTAGTGGTTTGGTACTGTCGAGGACAGTCCTGGACACAGATACGCAGTATTTT.

This clonotype was seen a handful of times. The genes are TRBV2 and TRBJ1-2, with D perhaps TRBD1 (5 bases). This CDR3 region has 14 residues. With 6 bases removed from V and 3 bases from J, the gap between germline ends came to 14 bases. Per the germline V gene, CDR1 is SNHLY and CDR2 is FYNNEI. The CDR3 sequence: CASRRMGPDYGYTF. The CDR3 DNA sequence: TGTGCCAGCAGGCGGATGGGACCGGACTATGGCTACACCTTC.

This clonotype was observed a few times. The gene calls are TRBV19 and TRBJ2-5; D gene unclear. This CDR3 spans 17 amino acids. Germline CDR1 and CDR2: LNHDA and SQIVND (reference sequence). V dropped 4 bases and J dropped 1 base, with 19 bases sitting between them. CDR3 region: CASSNPTPRHLQETQYF. In DNA form, the CDR3 reads TGTGCCAGTAGTAACCCAACCCCTCGACACCTCCAAGAGACCCAGTACTTC. Full variable domain (remainder filled in from reference TRBV19 and TRBJ2-5): DGGITQSPKYLFRKEGQNVTLSCEQNLNHDAMYWYRQDPGQGLRLIYYSQIVNDFQKGDIAEGYSVSREKKESFPLTVTSAQKNPTAFYLCASSNPTPRHLQETQYFGPGTRLLVL.

This clonotype showed up many times. The rearrangement joins TRBV6-2 or TRBV6-3 to TRBJ2-7; D remains ambiguous. V lost 4 bases to trimming and J lost 0 bases, with 13 bases between them. Per the germline V gene, CDR1 is MNHEY and CDR2 is SVGEGT. This CDR3 is 15 amino acids long. The CDR3 reads CASSFSAASSYEQYV. The CDR3 nucleotides read TGTGCCAGCAGTTTTTCGGCGGCAAGCTCCTACGAGCAGTACGTC.

This clonotype has a handful of counts. One junction end disagrees with the germline gene, perhaps due to a read error. The chain is built from TRBV7-7 and TRBJ2-1; perhaps TRBD2 as D (5 bases). The length of the CDR3 is 17 residues. Per germline, CDR1 SSHAT and CDR2 FNYEAQ (reference sequence). The CDR3 sequence is CASSPNSAGSSYNEQFF. The CDR3 region has the DNA TGTGCTAGCAGCCCAAATAGCGCGGGTAGCTCCTACAATGAGCAGTTCTTC.

This clonotype was observed a handful of times. V gene TRBV20-1 combines with J gene TRBJ2-3; D ambiguous. The germline CDR1 and CDR2 sequences are DFQATT and SNEGSKA (reference sequence). V was clipped by 5 bases and J by 4 bases, with 7 bases between them. This CDR3 is 11 amino acids long. The CDR3 loop reads CSARVPDTQYF. The CDR3 DNA reads as TGCAGTGCTCGGGTACCAGATACGCAGTATTTT.

This clonotype has just a few counts. The chain joins TRBV20-1 to TRBJ2-1; TRBD2 matches 13 bases. Germline CDR1 reads DFQATT; CDR2 reads SNEGSKA (reference sequence). The CDR3 loop spans 15 amino acids. CDR3 loop: CSLGGLAGVFGEQFF. CDR3 in DNA: TGCAGCTTAGGCGGACTAGCGGGAGTATTCGGTGAGCAGTTCTTC.

J is TRBJ2-1 and V is TRBV9; TRBD2 matches at 8 bases. CDR1 is SGDLS, CDR2 YYNGEE, per germline. The CDR3 is 14 residues long. The J segment lost 10 bases and the V segment lost 0 bases, leaving 6 bases of the junction unmatched. The CDR3 spells CASSVAGGRSEQFF. The CDR3 DNA follows: TGTGCCAGCAGCGTAGCTGGCGGGAGGAGCGAGCAGTTCTTC. The entire variable domain, with the rest obtained from reference TRBV9 and TRBJ2-1, is as follows: DSGVTQTPKHLITATGQRVTLRCSPRSGDLSVYWYQQSLDQGLQFLIQYYNGEERAKGNILERFSAQQFPDLHSELNLSSLELGDSALYFCASSVAGGRSEQFFGPGTRLTVL.

V gene TRBV28 combines with J gene TRBJ2-7; TRBD1 agrees at 7 bases. The CDR3 consists of 15 residues. Germline V gene sequence: CDR1 MDHEN, CDR2 SYDVKM. Germline trimming cut 1 base from V and 7 bases from J; bases unmatched to any gene: 10. The chain's CDR3 is CASSLYKGARHEQYF. CDR3 bases: TGTGCCAGCAGTTTATACAAGGGGGCGAGGCATGAGCAGTACTTC.

The sample holds a few counts of this clonotype. The chain has TRBV7-2 and TRBJ2-3, with D perhaps assigned TRBD1 or TRBD2 (5 bases each). The ends were cut back, 7 bases at V and 4 bases at J, with 18 bases in the middle. Germline V CDR1 and CDR2: SGHTA, FQGNSA. This CDR3 spans 15 amino acids. CDR3: CASTRTGRPADTQYF. The CDR3 nucleotides are TGTGCCAGCACCAGAACGGGACGGCCGGCAGATACGCAGTATTTT.

This chain uses TRBV20-1 with TRBJ2-7; D unclear. This CDR3 has 14 amino acids. Trimming removed 0 bases from V and 6 bases from J, with 15 bases in between. The germline V gene encodes CDR1 DFQATT and CDR2 SNEGSKA (reference sequence). In DNA form, the CDR3 reads TGCAGTGCTAGAGATAGCTCCTCTCCCAGCGAGCAGTACGTC. As protein: CSARDSSSPSEQYV.

The J gene is TRBJ2-5, the V gene TRBV25-1, with 11 bases matching TRBD2. This CDR3 has 15 amino acids. The germline gives CDR1 MGHDK, CDR2 SYGVNS. Trimming cost V 6 bases and J 9 bases; bases outside gene matches: 12. DNA of the CDR3: TGTGCCAGCAGGGTAGCGGGAGGGCCGGGGGAGGCCCAGTACTTC. Amino acid sequence: CASRVAGGPGEAQYF.

The CDR3 loop reads CASRGTGLQETQYF. The CDR3 nucleotides read TGTGCCAGCAGGGGGACAGGGCTACAGGAGACCCAGTACTTC. The chain uses TRBV6-1 and TRBJ2-5; 9 bases are shared with TRBD1. The CDR3 contains 14 residues. Per germline, CDR1 MNHNS and CDR2 SASEGT. V dropped 6 bases and J dropped 5; count of bases not matched to a gene: 7.

This sequence joins TRBV13 and TRBJ2-1; the match to TRBD1 covers 9 bases. The CDR3 length is 15 residues. Unmatched junction bases numbered 8, after V lost 3 bases and J lost 8 bases. The germline V gene has CDR1 PRHDT and CDR2 FYEKMQ (reference sequence). DNA for the CDR3: TGTGCCAGCAGCTTGTTTGGACAGGGGAAAGATGAGCAGTTCTTC. This codes for CASSLFGQGKDEQFF. The variable domain in full, with the rest retrieved from reference TRBV13 and TRBJ2-1, is AAGVIQSPRHLIKEKRETATLKCYPIPRHDTVYWYQQGPGQDPQFLISFYEKMQSDKGSIPDRFSAQQFSDYHSELNMSSLELGDSALYFCASSLFGQGKDEQFFGPGTRLTVL.

This clonotype was counted a few times. The chain combines TRBV28 with TRBJ2-7; maybe TRBD2 (5 bases). The length of the CDR3 is 11 residues. Trimming took 8 bases from V and 3 from J, leaving 8 bases between them. Looked up from germline, CDR1 is MDHEN and CDR2 is SYDVKM. This CDR3 reads CASSGSYEQYV. The CDR3 DNA follows: TGTGCCAGCTCTGGGAGCTACGAGCAGTACGTC.

This clonotype was counted a single time. The chain has TRBV13 and TRBJ1-4, with D possibly being TRBD1 (5 bases). The CDR3 loop spans 14 amino acids. V was trimmed by 6 bases and J by 2 bases, leaving 10 bases between them. Germline V lookup: CDR1 PRHDT, CDR2 FYEKMQ (reference sequence). The DNA for the CDR3 is TGTGCCAGCAGTTCAGACAGTACTAATGAAAAACTGTTTTTT. Translating gives CASSSDSTNEKLFF.

The V call is TRBV7-6, the J call TRBJ2-3; TRBD1 might be the D (5 bases). V gave up 1 base and J gave up 0 bases, with 11 bases separating them. Germline values: CDR1 SGHVS, CDR2 FNYEAQ. The CDR3 consists of 16 residues. The CDR3 is CASSLEVAGSTDTQYF. CDR3 nucleotides: TGTGCCAGCAGCTTAGAGGTGGCAGGGAGCACAGATACGCAGTATTTT.

Worth noting for this clonotype: This CDR3 is missing its conserved last phenylalanine or tryptophan, likely due to a read error. The chain links TRBV27 to TRBJ1-1, with D possibly being TRBD1 (5 bases). This CDR3 is built from 16 residues. The germline gives CDR1 MNHEY, CDR2 SMNVEV (reference sequence). The germline V and J ends were trimmed by 0 bases and 4 bases, with 15 bases remaining between them. The CDR3 spells CASSLSGGVTGTEAFL. CDR3 nucleotides: TGTGCCAGCAGTTTATCGGGAGGGGTTACGGGCACTGAAGCTTTCCTT.

V and J are TRBV28 and TRBJ1-2, with D perhaps TRBD1 (6 bases). V lost 6 bases and J lost 2, with 10 bases in between. Germline V gene lookup returns CDR1 MDHEN and CDR2 SYDVKM. This CDR3 is built from 13 residues. CDR3 DNA sequence: TGTGCCAGCAGGACGGACAGAAACTATGGCTACACCTTC. As protein: CASRTDRNYGYTF.